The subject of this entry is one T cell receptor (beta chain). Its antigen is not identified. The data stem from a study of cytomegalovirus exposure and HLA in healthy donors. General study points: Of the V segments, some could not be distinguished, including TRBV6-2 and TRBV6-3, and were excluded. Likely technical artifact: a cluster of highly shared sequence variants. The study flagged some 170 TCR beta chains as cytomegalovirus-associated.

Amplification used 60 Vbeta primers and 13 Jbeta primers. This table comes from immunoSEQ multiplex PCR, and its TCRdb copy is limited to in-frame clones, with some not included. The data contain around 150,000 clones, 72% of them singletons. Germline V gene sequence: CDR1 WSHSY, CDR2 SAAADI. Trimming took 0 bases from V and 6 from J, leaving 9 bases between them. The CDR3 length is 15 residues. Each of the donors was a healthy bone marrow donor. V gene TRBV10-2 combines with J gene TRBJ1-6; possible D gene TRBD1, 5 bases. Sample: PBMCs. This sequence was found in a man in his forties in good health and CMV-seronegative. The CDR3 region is CASSESEGTNSPLHF. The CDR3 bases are TGCGCCAGCAGTGAGTCGGAGGGGACTAATTCACCCCTCCACTTT.